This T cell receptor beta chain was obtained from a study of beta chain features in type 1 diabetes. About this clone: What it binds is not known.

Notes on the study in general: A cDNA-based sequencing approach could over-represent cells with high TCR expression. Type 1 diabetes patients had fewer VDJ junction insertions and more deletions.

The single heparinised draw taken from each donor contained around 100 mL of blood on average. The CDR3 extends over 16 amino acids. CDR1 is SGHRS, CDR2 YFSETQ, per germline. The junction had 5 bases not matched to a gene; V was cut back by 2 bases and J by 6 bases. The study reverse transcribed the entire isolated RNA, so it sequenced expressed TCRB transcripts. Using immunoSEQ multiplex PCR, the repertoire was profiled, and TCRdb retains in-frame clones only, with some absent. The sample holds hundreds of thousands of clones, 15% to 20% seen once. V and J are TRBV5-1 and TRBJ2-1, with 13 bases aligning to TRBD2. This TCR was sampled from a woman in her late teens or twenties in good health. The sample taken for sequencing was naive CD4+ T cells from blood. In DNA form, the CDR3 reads TGCGCCAGCAGCTTACTAGCGGGAGGGCCTGCCAATGAGCAGTTCTTC. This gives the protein CASSLLAGGPANEQFF.